This T cell receptor (beta chain) came from a study of cytomegalovirus exposure and HLA in healthy donors listed by TCRdb under 2017. In the study overall: According to a later analysis, the 120 or so validation repertoires were produced on the same platform as the roughly 600 repertoires of the first cohort. The aim of the study was to test whether cataloging public T cell receptors could identify signatures of past pathogen exposure. Along with the 666-subject first cohort, a separate validation cohort of over 90 different subjects was used. To predict cytomegalovirus infection status, the study brought together high-throughput TCR immunosequencing, statistical association of individual TCRs with disease status, and machine learning.

What the authors observed across the whole study: The study listed over 150 TCR beta chains as associated with cytomegalovirus. While some public TCRs were present in many individuals, most TCR sequences turned up only very rarely across donors. The validation cohort had no HLA typing available for a later analysis, so co-occurrence within that cohort was assessed over all 120 or so repertoires. In vitro tests confirmed that a few of the cytomegalovirus-associated TCR beta chains recognize cytomegalovirus antigens. The authors suggested that the approach could potentially be generalized to other disease states and immunological phenotypes. Cytomegalovirus status was reported to be diagnosed by the classifier with high specificity and sensitivity in both the original and validation cohorts. Of the cluster scores, 94% were above 0 in a later analysis, which found that TCRs clustered in the first cohort also tended to co-occur in the approximately 120 validation repertoires.

CDR1 and CDR2 were assigned from the germline V gene as SGHRS and YFSETQ. The CDR3 has 17 amino acids, counting the end cysteine and phenylalanine. Of all the DNA, just the CDR3 is kept, 51 bases in frame from base 1. Compared with germline, V lacks 5 bases and J lacks 3 bases; bases without a gene match: 14. Libraries were prepared through the immunoSEQ multiplex PCR assay. As for the original processing: A statistical classification framework was built for diagnosing cytomegalovirus status from the catalog of TCR beta chain sequences. TCRdb stores this immuneACCESS table with in-frame sequences only. Part of the clones is absent; in the studies checked, under half of the shortfall reflects unresolved V genes, and no reason is known for the rest. That table gives V, J and clone size, and the DNA gave D and trimming. The sample yields 90,000 to 110,000 clones; 88% were counted once. Jointly, the top ten make up about 2.1% of the sample.

Donors formed part of the validation cohort, which comprised approximately 130 subjects and was distinct from the first cohort of under 850 subjects. As to this clone: Its antigen is still unknown. No base qualities exist here, and no much larger clone lies one base off it.

The receptor was isolated from a woman under 30 in good health and CMV-seronegative. The sequencing sample was made of PBMCs. The receptor chain draws on TRBV5-1 and TRBJ1-1, with 9 central nucleotides matching TRBD1. The encoded CDR3 is CASRSGTGLHRDTEAFF. The bases read TGCGCCAGCAGGTCCGGGACAGGGCTTCATCGGGACACTGAAGCTTTCTTT.